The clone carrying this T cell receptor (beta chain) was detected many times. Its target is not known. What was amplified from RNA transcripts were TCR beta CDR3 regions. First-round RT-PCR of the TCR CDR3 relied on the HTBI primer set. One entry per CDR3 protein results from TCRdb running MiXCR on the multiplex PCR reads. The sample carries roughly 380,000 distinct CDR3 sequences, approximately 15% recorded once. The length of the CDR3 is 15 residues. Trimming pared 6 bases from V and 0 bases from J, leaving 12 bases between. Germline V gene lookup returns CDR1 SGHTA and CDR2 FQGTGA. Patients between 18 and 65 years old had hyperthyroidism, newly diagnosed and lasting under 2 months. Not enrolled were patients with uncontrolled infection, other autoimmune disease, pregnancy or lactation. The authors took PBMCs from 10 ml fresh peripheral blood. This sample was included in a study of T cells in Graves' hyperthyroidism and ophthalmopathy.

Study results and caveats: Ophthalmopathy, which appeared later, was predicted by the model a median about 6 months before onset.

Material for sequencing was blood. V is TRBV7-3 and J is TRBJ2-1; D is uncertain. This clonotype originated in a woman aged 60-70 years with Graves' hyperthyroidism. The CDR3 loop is CASREPDASYNEQFF. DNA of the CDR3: TGTGCCAGCAGGGAACCGGACGCCTCCTACAATGAGCAGTTCTTC.